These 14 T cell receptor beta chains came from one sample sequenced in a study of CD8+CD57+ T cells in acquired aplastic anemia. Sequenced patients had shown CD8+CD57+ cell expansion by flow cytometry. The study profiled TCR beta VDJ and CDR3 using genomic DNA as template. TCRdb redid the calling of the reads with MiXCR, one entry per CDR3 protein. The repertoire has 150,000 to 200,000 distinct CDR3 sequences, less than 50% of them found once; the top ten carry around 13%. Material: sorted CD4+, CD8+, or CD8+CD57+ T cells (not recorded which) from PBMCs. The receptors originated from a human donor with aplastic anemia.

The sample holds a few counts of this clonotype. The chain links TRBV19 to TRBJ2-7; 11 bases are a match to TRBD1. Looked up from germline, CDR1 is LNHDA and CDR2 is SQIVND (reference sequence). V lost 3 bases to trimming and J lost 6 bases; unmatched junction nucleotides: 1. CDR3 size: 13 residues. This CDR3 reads CASSMGQGGEQYF. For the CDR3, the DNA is TGTGCCAGTAGTATGGGACAGGGGGGCGAGCAGTACTTC.

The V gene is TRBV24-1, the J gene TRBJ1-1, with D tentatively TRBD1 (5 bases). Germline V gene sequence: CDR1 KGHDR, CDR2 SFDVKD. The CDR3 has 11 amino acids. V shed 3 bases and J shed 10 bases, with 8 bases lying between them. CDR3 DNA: TGTGCCACCAGTGATCGAAGGGGAGCTTTCTTT. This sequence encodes CATSDRRGAFF.

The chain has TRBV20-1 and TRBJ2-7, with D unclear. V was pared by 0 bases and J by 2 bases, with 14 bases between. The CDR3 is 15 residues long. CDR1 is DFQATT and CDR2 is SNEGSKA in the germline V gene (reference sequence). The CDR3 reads CSARDRTEPAYEQYF. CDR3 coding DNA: TGCAGTGCTAGAGATCGAACGGAGCCTGCCTACGAGCAGTACTTC.

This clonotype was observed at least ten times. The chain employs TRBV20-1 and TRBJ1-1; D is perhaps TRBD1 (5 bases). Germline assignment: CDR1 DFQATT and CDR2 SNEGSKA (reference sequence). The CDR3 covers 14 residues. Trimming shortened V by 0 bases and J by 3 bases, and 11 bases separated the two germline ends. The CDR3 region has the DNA TGCAGTGCTAGAGATTTCCGGGGACACACTGAAGCTTTCTTT. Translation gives CSARDFRGHTEAFF.

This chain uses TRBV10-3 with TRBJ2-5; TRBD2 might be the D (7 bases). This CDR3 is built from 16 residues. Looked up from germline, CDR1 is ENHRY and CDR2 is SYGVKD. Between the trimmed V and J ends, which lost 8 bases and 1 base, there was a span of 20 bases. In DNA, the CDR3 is TGTGCCATCTCGGCGGGGGCCAAAGCCTTCCAAGAGACCCAGTACTTC. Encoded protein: CAISAGAKAFQETQYF.

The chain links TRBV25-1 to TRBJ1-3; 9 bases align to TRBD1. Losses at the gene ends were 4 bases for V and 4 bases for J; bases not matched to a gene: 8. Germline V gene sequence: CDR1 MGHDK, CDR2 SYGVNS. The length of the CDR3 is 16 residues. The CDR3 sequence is CASSGPGQGTGNTIYF. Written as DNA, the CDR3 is TGTGCCAGCAGTGGACCGGGACAGGGTACCGGAAACACCATATATTTT.

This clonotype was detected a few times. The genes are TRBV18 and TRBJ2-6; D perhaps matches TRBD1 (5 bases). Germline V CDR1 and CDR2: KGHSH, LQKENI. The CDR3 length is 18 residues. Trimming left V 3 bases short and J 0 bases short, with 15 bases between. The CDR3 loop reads CASSPPDSPSSGANVLTF. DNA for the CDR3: TGTGCCAGCTCACCGCCAGACAGTCCGAGCTCTGGGGCCAACGTCCTGACTTTC.

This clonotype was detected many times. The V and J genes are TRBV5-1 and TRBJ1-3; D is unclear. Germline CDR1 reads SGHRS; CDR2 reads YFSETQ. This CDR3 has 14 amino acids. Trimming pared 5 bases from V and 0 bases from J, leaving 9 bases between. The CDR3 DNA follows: TGCGCCAGCAGTCCGGCCAACTCTGGAAACACCATATATTTT. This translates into CASSPANSGNTIYF.

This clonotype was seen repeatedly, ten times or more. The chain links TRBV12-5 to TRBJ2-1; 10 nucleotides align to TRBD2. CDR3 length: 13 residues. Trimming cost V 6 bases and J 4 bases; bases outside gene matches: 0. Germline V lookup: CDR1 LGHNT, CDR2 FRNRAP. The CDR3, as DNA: TGTGCTAGTGGAGCGGGGGGGTACAATGAGCAGTTCTTC. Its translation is CASGAGGYNEQFF.

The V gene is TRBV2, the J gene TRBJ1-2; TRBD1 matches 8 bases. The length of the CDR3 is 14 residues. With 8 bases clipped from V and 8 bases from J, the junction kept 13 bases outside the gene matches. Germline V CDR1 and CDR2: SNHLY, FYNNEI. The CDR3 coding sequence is TGTGCCAGCCGGGGAGTTCAGGGGGCTGGGGGCTACACCTTC. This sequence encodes CASRGVQGAGGYTF.

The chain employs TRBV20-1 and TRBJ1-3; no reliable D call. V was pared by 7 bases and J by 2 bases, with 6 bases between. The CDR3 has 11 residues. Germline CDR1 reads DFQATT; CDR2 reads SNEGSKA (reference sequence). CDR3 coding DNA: TGCAGTGGGCTGACTGGAAACACCATATATTTT. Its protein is CSGLTGNTIYF.

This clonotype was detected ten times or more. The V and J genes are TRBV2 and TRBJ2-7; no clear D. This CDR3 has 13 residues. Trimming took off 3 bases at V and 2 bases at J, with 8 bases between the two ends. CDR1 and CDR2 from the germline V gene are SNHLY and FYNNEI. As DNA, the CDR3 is TGTGCCAGCAGTGAGGTCCGAACCTACGAGCAGTACTTC. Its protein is CASSEVRTYEQYF.

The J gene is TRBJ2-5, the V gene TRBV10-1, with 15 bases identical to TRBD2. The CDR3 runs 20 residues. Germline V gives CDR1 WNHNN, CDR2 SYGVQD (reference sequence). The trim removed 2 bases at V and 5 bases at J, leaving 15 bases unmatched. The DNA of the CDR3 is TGCGCCAGCAGTGAGCGACGGACTAGCGGGGGGGCGAGGGGTCGGGAGACCCAGTACTTC. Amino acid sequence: CASSERRTSGGARGRETQYF.

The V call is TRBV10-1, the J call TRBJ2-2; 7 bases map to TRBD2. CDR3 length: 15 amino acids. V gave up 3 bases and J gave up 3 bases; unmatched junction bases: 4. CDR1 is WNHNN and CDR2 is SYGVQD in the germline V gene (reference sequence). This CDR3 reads CASSDWGGYTGELFF. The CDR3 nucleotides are TGCGCCAGCAGTGATTGGGGAGGGTACACCGGGGAGCTGTTTTTT.